The T cell receptor beta chain described here comes from a study of blood T cell repertoires in COVID-19. Study details: Researchers got acute and convalescent COVID-19 samples from the United States, Italy and Spain. Sample material is recorded as cDNA or gDNA derived from T cells, B-cell-depleted T cells, or PBMCs.

V was cut by 5 bases and J by 5 bases, with 10 bases left in between. This CDR3 contains 14 residues. The germline gives CDR1 LNHDA, CDR2 SQIVND (reference sequence). Assay used: immunoSEQ multiplex PCR; TCRdb lists only in-frame clones, some missing. This table holds around 140,000 clones, roughly 88% found once. The sample taken for sequencing was peripheral blood. This TCR came from a man aged 60 to 75 with active or convalescent COVID-19. V gene TRBV19 combines with J gene TRBJ1-6, with D perhaps matching TRBD1 (6 bases). CDR3 loop: CASSHRDHNSPLHF. The CDR3 coding sequence is TGTGCCAGTAGTCACAGGGACCATAATTCACCCCTCCACTTT.